This passage covers 16 T cell receptor beta chains from one sample sequenced in a study of T cells in Graves' hyperthyroidism and ophthalmopathy (dated by TCRdb to between 2018 and 2021). Library prep was done by multiplex PCR. The reads were generated on an Illumina HiSeq 2000. The TCR beta CDR3 regions were amplified from RNA transcripts. The first round of RT-PCR for the TCR CDR3 was performed with the HTBI primer set and the Qiagen OneStep RT-PCR kit. TCRdb reran the public reads through fastp at Q25 and MiXCR, keeping productive beta chains. Rows are combined by CDR3 protein, so each entry shows the most common genes and DNA. This sample gives 600,000 or so distinct CDR3 sequences in total; 46% of them show up just once. The top ten clonotypes cover about 7.9% of the sample. Input material: peripheral blood or thyroid tissue (not recorded which). These receptors came from a woman aged 18-35 years with Graves' hyperthyroidism. Donor details come from another sample of the same person, matched by shared clones.

This clonotype was seen many times. The CDR3 loop reads CASSDTGVRAFF. The DNA for the CDR3 is TGTGCCAGCAGTGATACTGGGGTAAGAGCTTTCTTT. This rearrangement joins TRBV25-1 to TRBJ1-1; D remains unclear. The CDR3 contains 12 residues. V lost 3 bases and J lost 10, with 12 bases in between. Germline V gene sequence: CDR1 MGHDK, CDR2 SYGVNS.

This clonotype was seen a few times. The chain has TRBV12-3 or TRBV12-4 and TRBJ2-5; D gene unclear. The CDR3 covers 14 residues. Trimming took 2 bases from V and 5 from J, leaving 12 bases between them. CDR3 sequence: CASSLKPNRETQYF. Here the CDR3 DNA reads TGTGCCAGCAGTTTAAAACCAAACCGGGAGACCCAGTACTTC.

Details on this clonotype: Relative to the germline gene, one junction end is altered; a read error may explain this. This chain connects TRBV7-3 to TRBJ2-5, with a tentative D call TRBD2 (6 bases). The CDR3 totals 13 residues. The V gene's germline CDR1 is SGHTA and CDR2 FQGTGA. The CDR3 nucleotides are TGCGCCAGCAGCCCGCTGGGACTCGAGACCCAGTACTTC. Its protein product is CASSPLGLETQYF. Looking up the rest from reference TRBV7-3 and TRBJ2-5 gives the full variable domain: GAGVSQTPSNKVTEKGKYVELRCDPISGHTALYWYRQSLGQGPEFLIYFQGTGAADDSGLPNDRFFAVRPEGSVSTLKIQRTERGDSAVYLCASSPLGLETQYFGPGTRLLVL.

The chain carries TRBV2 and TRBJ2-7; no clear D gene. CDR1 and CDR2 from the germline V gene are SNHLY and FYNNEI. Trimming stripped 5 bases from V and 2 bases from J, with 13 bases between. The CDR3 has 14 amino acids. The CDR3 sequence is CASSTTGVAYEQYF. The CDR3 DNA is TGTGCCAGCAGTACAACCGGAGTTGCCTACGAGCAGTACTTC.

The table lists this clonotype with many counts. The chain is built from TRBV24-1 and TRBJ1-2; 8 bases are shared with TRBD1. Germline lookup yields CDR1 KGHDR and CDR2 SFDVKD. V was clipped by 3 bases and J by 2 bases; unmatched bases: 4. This CDR3 has 15 amino acids. CDR3 nucleotide sequence: TGTGCCACCAGTGATCCGACAGGGGAGAACTATGGCTACACCTTC. Translating gives CATSDPTGENYGYTF.

This sequence joins TRBV10-2 and TRBJ2-7, with 11 bases that match TRBD2. The CDR3 has 15 residues. The germline gives CDR1 WSHSY, CDR2 SAAADI. V was clipped by 2 bases and J by 5 bases; unmatched bases: 5. CDR3 in amino acids: CASSEILAGGHEQYF. The CDR3 nucleotides are TGCGCCAGCAGTGAGATCCTAGCGGGAGGACACGAGCAGTACTTC.

A word on this clonotype: The germline gene is not matched at one end of the junction; a read error may be the cause. J is TRBJ1-5 and V is TRBV6-2 or TRBV6-3; D not certain. This CDR3 is built from 16 residues. CDR1 and CDR2 from the germline V gene are MNHEY and SVGEGT. The CDR3, as DNA: TGTGCCATCAGTTACTCGTGGTCAAGGGTCAATCAGCCCCAGCATTTT. It codes for CAISYSWSRVNQPQHF.

This chain links TRBV20-1 with TRBJ2-6; D unresolved. The CDR3 consists of 16 residues. Trimming left V 0 bases short and J 0 bases short, with 9 bases between. Germline CDR1 and CDR2: DFQATT and SNEGSKA (reference sequence). CDR3 coding DNA: TGCAGTGCTAGAGATCGGAGAGCCTCTGGGGCCAACGTCCTGACTTTC. This encodes CSARDRRASGANVLTF.

The chain combines TRBV25-1 with TRBJ1-2; the D is unclear. V was shortened by 4 bases and J by 2 bases, with 8 bases between the two germline ends. Germline values: CDR1 MGHDK, CDR2 SYGVNS. This CDR3 has 13 residues. CDR3 coding DNA: TGTGCCAGCAGTGCAACGGCGAACTATGGCTACACCTTC. Amino acid sequence: CASSATANYGYTF.

The chain combines TRBV15 with TRBJ1-2, with 9 bases aligning to TRBD1. Germline lookup yields CDR1 LNHNV and CDR2 YYDKDF (reference sequence). This CDR3 is 14 amino acids long. V dropped 1 base and J dropped 8; count of bases not matched to a gene: 5. The CDR3 region is CATSRGGQGVGYTF. The CDR3 bases are TGTGCCACCAGCAGAGGGGGACAGGGAGTGGGCTACACCTTC.

This clonotype was seen repeatedly, ten times or more. This chain joins TRBV10-3 and TRBJ2-7; 8 positions agree with TRBD1. CDR3 length: 15 residues. Germline CDR1 is ENHRY and CDR2 is SYGVKD. V lost 6 bases to trimming and J lost 3 bases; unmatched junction nucleotides: 10. The CDR3 here is CAISRLETGDYEQYF. The CDR3 bases are TGTGCCATCAGCCGCCTAGAGACAGGGGACTACGAGCAGTACTTC.

This clonotype was detected only a few times. The chain carries TRBV19 and TRBJ2-7, with TRBD2 identical over 10 bases. CDR3 length: 15 residues. V trimming: 7 bases; J trimming: 1 base; junction bases outside the gene matches: 7. CDR1 is LNHDA and CDR2 is SQIVND in the germline V gene (reference sequence). The chain's CDR3 is CASKALAGDSYEQYF. The CDR3 DNA is TGTGCCAGTAAGGCCCTAGCGGGAGATTCCTACGAGCAGTACTTC.

The chain has TRBV12-3 or TRBV12-4 and TRBJ1-5; D remains unclear. Trimming left V 4 bases short and J 2 bases short, with 15 bases between. The CDR3 is 16 residues long. As DNA, the CDR3 is TGTGCCAGCAGTTACTGGTCAGTCAGAGGCAATCAGCCCCAGCATTTT. Its protein product is CASSYWSVRGNQPQHF.

The rearrangement joins TRBV12-3 or TRBV12-4 to TRBJ1-1; perhaps TRBD1 as D (5 bases). V gave up 3 bases and J gave up 4 bases, with 12 bases separating them. The CDR3 loop spans 14 amino acids. The CDR3: CASSFRAGTTEAFF. Written as DNA, the CDR3 is TGTGCCAGCAGTTTTAGGGCAGGGACCACTGAAGCTTTCTTT.

The table lists this clonotype with a few counts. Just one base apart from a much larger clone, this may be a read error. J is TRBJ2-5 and V is TRBV7-9; D might be TRBD2 (6 bases). The CDR3 runs to 13 residues. Germline values: CDR1 SEHNR, CDR2 FQNEAQ (reference sequence). Trimming stripped 7 bases from V and 4 bases from J, with 13 bases between. The CDR3 spells CASTEGRRETQYF. The CDR3 DNA sequence: TGTGCCAGCACGGAGGGGCGGCGAGAGACCCAGTACTTC.

The V call is TRBV25-1, the J call TRBJ1-2, with no clear D. Germline CDR1 MGHDK, CDR2 SYGVNS. This CDR3 has 13 residues. Trimming cost V 5 bases and J 6 bases, with 13 bases left between them. The CDR3 sequence: CASSSFPPDGYTF. The CDR3 DNA sequence: TGTGCCAGCAGTTCCTTCCCTCCGGATGGCTACACCTTC.